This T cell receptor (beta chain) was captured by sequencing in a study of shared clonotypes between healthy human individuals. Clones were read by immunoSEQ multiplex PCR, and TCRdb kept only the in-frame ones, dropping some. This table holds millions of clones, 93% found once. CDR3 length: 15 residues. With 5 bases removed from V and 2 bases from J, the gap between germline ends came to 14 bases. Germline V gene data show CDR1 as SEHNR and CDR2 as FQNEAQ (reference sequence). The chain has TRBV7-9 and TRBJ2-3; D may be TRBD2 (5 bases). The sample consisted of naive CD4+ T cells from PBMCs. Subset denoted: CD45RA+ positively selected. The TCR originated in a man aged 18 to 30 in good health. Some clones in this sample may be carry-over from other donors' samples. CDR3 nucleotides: TGTGCCAGCAGCCCTGAGCGGACGAACACAGATACGCAGTATTTT. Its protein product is CASSPERTNTDTQYF.